What follows is one TCR beta chain and its context. This receptor's antigen is unknown. No clone much larger than this one lies a single base away; base qualities are absent. This entry comes from a study of T cells in Graves' hyperthyroidism and ophthalmopathy (dated by TCRdb to about 2019). Regarding the study in general: Peripheral blood samples were taken at initial diagnosis, before any treatment was given. To identify TCR V-J signatures that set the groups apart, the researchers used a discovery cohort of about a hundred patients, made up of some 41 with Graves' ophthalmopathy and about 59 with stable Graves' hyperthyroidism. An independent validation cohort of fewer than 20 hyperthyroidism patients and approximately 16 patients who later progressed to ophthalmopathy tested prospective prediction of ophthalmopathy. For training and testing, the 100 or so patients in the discovery cohort were randomly divided in a 7:3 ratio. In about 6 Graves' hyperthyroidism patients, the study also compared T-cell repertoires from thyroid tissue with T-cell repertoires from blood. After blood sampling, hyperthyroidism patients were treated with methimazole at a starting dose of 30 mg daily, and ophthalmopathy patients were treated with high-dose intravenous methylprednisolone. The paper reports TCR Vbeta CDR3 sequencing of some 140 peripheral blood samples: around 41 ophthalmopathy, roughly 74 hyperthyroidism and 17 progressor patients. The study at large found these results: A 13 V-J signature model separated ophthalmopathy from stable hyperthyroidism, with 87.88% sensitivity and 81.08% specificity in cross-validation and 80%/75% in testing. Most expanded thyroid clonotypes (frequency above 0.001) were also found in blood, which suggests that blood repertoires may mirror thyroid immune responses. During validation, the model predicted progression to ophthalmopathy a median of approximately 7 months ahead of onset, with roughly 65% sensitivity and under 85% specificity. Sample size was not statistically predetermined, and investigators were not blinded to group allocation.

TCR beta CDR3 regions were amplified from RNA transcripts. For the first round of RT-PCR on the TCR CDR3, the HTBI primer set was used together with the Qiagen OneStep RT-PCR kit. A second multiplex PCR round built the libraries, followed by size selection and purification. The libraries were sequenced on an Illumina HiSeq2000 using paired-end 100 bp reads. The paper's data handling went like this. SOAPnuke was used to process the raw data, removing reads that contained adapters or uncalled bases, had a mean Phred below 15, or lacked an exact match to the constant primer or identifier. COPE v1.2.5 was used to merge high-quality paired reads, and clonotypes were defined as unique nucleotide sequences. MiTCR v1.1 was used to align clonotypes to the IMGT TRBV, TRBD and TRBJ reference segments. The analysis was restricted to V-J combinations with a frequency above 0.0001, which together covered roughly 99% of the repertoires. A TCS score was defined as the ratio between F50 (clonal expansion) and ExV (chaos), using BLOSUM62-based TCRdist between CDR3 peptides within each V-J. Welch's t-statistics and random forest reduced fewer than 550 V-J features to 13, which were used in a naive Bayes classifier (R e1071). TCRdb trimmed the raw reads at Q25, called clones with MiXCR and kept productive beta chains. Identical CDR3 proteins give one entry, which carries the most common genes and DNA. TCRdb's processing, not the authors', yielded these V and J calls. In this sample the table shows more than 500,000 distinct CDR3 sequences, less than 15% of which occur a single time. The ten top clones hold over 11% of the sample.

Between the V and J ends, shortened by 4 bases and 0 bases respectively, the junction contains 21 bases. The CDR3 runs 19 residues from the cysteine to the phenylalanine. Only CDR3 DNA remains: 57 bases, in frame from the first base. A patient counted as having stable Graves' hyperthyroidism if no progression to ophthalmopathy occurred over 18 months of follow-up. The hyperthyroidism patients were between 18 and 65 years old and newly diagnosed, with a disease duration of less than 2 months. Any patient with an uncontrolled infection, another autoimmune disease, pregnancy or lactation was excluded. Diagnoses were based on clinical symptoms, serum thyroxine and TRAb, thyroid ultrasound and orbital computed tomography. PBMCs were isolated from 10 ml of fresh peripheral blood by Ficoll-Paque density gradient centrifugation. Total RNA was extracted using Trizol reagent, and RNA quality was assessed on an Agilent 2100 Bioanalyzer.

The sequenced sample was blood. This chain is built from TRBV12-3 or TRBV12-4 and TRBJ2-2; a confident D gene designation cannot be given. The clonotype originates from a middle-aged woman with Graves' hyperthyroidism. The CDR3 sequence is CASSSPTDHQSANTGELFF. The bases are TGTGCCAGCAGTTCTCCCACCGATCACCAGAGCGCGAACACCGGGGAGCTGTTTTTT.